This T cell receptor beta chain is from a study of T cell responses to AZD1222 COVID-19 vaccine. Germline V CDR1 and CDR2: MRHNA, SNTAGT. The CDR3 is 13 residues long. Trimming pared 3 bases from V and 1 base from J, leaving 3 bases between. This table comes from immunoSEQ multiplex PCR, and its TCRdb copy is limited to in-frame clones, with some not included. This sample carries around 130,000 clones, roughly 88% of them seen once, and the ten largest clones take about 8.6%. Sequenced material: peripheral blood, taken on day 0 of AZD1222 vaccination. This rearrangement joins TRBV6-4 to TRBJ2-2, with D unresolved. The sequence was obtained from an adult in good health. The CDR3 spells CASSEGNTGELFF. DNA for the CDR3: TGTGCCAGCAGTGAAGGGAACACCGGGGAGCTGTTTTTT.